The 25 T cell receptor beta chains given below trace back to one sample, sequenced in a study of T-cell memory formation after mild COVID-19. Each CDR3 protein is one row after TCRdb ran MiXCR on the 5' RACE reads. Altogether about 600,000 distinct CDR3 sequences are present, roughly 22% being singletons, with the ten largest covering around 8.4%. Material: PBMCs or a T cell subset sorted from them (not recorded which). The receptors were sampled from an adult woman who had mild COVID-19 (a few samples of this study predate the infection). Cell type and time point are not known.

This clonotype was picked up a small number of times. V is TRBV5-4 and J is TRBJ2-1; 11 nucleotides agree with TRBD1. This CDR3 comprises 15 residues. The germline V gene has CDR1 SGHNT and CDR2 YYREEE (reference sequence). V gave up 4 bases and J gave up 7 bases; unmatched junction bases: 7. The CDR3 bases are TGTGCCAGCAGCCGAGGGGGACAGGGGGTGAATGAGCAGTTCTTC. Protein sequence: CASSRGGQGVNEQFF.

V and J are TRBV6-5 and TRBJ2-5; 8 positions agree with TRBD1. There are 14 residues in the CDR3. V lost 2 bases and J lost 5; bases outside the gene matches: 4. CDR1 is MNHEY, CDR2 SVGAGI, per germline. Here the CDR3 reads CASSYQGAVETQYF. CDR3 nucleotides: TGTGCCAGCAGTTACCAGGGGGCTGTGGAGACCCAGTACTTC.

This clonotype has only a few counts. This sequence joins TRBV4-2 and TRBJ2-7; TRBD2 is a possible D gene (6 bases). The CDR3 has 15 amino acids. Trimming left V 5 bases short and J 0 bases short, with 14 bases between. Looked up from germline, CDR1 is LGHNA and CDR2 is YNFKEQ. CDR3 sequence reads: CASSTQAGNSYEQYF. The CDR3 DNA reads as TGTGCCAGCAGCACCCAGGCGGGAAACTCCTACGAGCAGTACTTC.

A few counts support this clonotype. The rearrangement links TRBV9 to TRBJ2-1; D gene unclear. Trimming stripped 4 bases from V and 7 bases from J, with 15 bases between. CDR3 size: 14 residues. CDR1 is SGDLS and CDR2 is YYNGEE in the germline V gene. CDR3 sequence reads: CASSPSGAGNEQFF. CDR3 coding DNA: TGTGCCAGCAGCCCGTCGGGCGCCGGGAATGAGCAGTTCTTC.

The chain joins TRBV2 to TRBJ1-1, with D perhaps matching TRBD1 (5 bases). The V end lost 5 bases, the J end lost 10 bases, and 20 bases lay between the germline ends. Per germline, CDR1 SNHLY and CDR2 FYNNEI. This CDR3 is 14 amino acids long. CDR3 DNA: TGTGCCAGCAGTCTGCCGGCGGGGGGGTTTATAGCTTTCTTT. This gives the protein CASSLPAGGFIAFF.

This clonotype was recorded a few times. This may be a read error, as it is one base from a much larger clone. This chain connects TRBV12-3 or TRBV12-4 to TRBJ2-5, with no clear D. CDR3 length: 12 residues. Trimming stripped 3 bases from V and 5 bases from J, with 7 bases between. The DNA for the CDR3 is TGTGCCAGCAGTTTCGAAGGGGAGACCCAGTACTTC. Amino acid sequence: CASSFEGETQYF.

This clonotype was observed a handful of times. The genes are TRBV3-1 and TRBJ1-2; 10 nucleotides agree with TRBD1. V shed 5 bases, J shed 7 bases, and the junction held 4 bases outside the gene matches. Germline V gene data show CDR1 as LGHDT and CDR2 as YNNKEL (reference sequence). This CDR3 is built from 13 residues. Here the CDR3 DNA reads TGTGCCAGCAGCGCCGGGACAGGGGCTGGCTACACCTTC. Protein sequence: CASSAGTGAGYTF.

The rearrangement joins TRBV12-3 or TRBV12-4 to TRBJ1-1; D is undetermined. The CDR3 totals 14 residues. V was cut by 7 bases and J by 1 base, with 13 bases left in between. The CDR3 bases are TGTGCCAGCACTCCAGGATTTGGGAACACTGAAGCTTTCTTT. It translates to CASTPGFGNTEAFF.

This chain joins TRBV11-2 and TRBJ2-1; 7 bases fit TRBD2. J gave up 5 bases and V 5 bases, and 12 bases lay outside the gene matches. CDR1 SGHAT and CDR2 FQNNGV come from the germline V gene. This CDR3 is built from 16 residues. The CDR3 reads CASSLPSGPRDNEQFF. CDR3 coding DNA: TGTGCCAGCAGCCTACCTAGCGGCCCACGAGACAATGAGCAGTTCTTC.

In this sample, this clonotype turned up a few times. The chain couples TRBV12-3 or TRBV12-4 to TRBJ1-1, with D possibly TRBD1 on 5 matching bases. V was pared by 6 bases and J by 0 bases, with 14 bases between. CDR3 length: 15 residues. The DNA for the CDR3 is TGTGCCAGCAGGCCGGGAGGACAAATGAACACTGAAGCTTTCTTT. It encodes CASRPGGQMNTEAFF.

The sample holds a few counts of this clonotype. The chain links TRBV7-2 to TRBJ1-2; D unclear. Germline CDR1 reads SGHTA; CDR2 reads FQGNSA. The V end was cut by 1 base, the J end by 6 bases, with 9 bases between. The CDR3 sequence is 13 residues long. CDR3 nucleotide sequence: TGTGCCAGCAGCTTAGTCTTGGGGAATGGCTACACCTTC. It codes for CASSLVLGNGYTF.

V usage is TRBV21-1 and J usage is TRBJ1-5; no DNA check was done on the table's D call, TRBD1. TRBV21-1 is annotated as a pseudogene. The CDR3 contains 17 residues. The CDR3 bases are TGTGCCAGCAGCAAATTTTATAGAGGGGGGGATACTCAGCCCCAGCATTTT. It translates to CASSKFYRGGDTQPQHF.

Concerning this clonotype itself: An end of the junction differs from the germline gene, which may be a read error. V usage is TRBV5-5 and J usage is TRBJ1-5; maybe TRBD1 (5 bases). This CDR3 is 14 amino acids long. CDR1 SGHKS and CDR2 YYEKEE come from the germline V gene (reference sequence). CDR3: CASSMRGGNPPQHF. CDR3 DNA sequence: TGTGCCAGCAGCATGAGGGGCGGCAATCCGCCCCAGCATTTT.

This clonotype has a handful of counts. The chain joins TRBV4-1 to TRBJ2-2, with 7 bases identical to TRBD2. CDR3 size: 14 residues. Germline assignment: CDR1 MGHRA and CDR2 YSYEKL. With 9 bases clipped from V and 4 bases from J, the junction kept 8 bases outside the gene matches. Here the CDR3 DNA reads TGCGCCAGTCAGGCAGGGACTATCACCGGGGAGCTGTTTTTT. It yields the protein CASQAGTITGELFF.

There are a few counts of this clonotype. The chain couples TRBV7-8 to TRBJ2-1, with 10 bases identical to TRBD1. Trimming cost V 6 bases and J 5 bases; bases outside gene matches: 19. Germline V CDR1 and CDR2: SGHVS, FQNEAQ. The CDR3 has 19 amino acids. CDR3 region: CASRPDRGRIVVMDNEQFF. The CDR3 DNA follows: TGTGCCAGCAGACCTGACAGGGGGCGGATAGTGGTTATGGACAATGAGCAGTTCTTC. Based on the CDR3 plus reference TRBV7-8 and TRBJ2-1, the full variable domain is GAGVSQSPRYKVAKRGQDVALRCDPISGHVSLFWYQQALGQGPEFLTYFQNEAQLDKSGLPSDRFFAERPEGSVSTLKIQRTQQEDSAVYLCASRPDRGRIVVMDNEQFFGPGTRLTVL.

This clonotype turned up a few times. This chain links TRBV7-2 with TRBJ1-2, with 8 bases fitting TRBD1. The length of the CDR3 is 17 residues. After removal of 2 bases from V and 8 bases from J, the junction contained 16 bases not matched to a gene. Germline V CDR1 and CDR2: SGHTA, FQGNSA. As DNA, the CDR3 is TGTGCCAGCAGCTTAAAATCCGGACAGGGTTTCTCCTGGGGCTACACCTTC. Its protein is CASSLKSGQGFSWGYTF.

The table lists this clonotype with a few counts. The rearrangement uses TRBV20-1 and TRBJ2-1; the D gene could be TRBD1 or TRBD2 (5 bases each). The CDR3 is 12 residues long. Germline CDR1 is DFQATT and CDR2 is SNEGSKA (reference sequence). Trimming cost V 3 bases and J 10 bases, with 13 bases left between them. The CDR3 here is CSARLGAREQFF. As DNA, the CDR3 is TGCAGTGCTAGGCTCGGGGCACGCGAGCAGTTCTTC.

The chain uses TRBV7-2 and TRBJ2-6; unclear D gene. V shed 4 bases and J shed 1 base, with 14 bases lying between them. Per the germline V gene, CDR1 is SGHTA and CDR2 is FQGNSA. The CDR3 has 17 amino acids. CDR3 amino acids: CASSSDGPLSGANVLTF. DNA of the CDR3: TGTGCCAGCAGCTCGGACGGTCCCCTATCTGGGGCCAACGTCCTGACTTTC.

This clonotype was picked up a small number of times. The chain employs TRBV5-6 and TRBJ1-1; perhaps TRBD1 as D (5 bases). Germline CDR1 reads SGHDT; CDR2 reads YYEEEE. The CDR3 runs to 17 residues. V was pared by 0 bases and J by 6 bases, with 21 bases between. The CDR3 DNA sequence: TGTGCCAGCAGCTTGGAGGGTTTGGGGCCAAGGGGCTCTGAAGCTTTCTTT. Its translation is CASSLEGLGPRGSEAFF.

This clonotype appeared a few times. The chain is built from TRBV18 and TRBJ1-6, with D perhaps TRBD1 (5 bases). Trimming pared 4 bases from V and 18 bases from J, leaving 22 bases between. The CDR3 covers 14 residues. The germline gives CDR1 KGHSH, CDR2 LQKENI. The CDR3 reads CASSRSGQNSIPHF. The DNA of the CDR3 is TGTGCCAGCTCACGCTCGGGGCAGAATAGCATCCCCCACTTT.

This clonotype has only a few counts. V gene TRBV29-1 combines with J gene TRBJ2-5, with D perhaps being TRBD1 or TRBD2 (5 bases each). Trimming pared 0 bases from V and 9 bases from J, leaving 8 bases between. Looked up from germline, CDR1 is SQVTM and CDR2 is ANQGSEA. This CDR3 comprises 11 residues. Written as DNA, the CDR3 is TGCAGCGTTGAAGATGAGGGACCCCAGTACTTC. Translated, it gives CSVEDEGPQYF.

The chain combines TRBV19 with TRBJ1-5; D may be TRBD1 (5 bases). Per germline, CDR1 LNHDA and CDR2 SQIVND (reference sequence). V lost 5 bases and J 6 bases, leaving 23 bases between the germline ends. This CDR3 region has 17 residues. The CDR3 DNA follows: TGTGCCAGTAGTCCCCTGGGGGAACAGGCCGGCGGTCAGCCCCAGCATTTT. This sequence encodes CASSPLGEQAGGQPQHF.

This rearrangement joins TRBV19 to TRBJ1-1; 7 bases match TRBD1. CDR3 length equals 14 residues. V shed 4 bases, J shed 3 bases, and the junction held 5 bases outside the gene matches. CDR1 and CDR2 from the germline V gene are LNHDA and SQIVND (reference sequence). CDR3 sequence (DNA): TGTGCCAGTAGTAGCGGACAGGCCGACACTGAAGCTTTCTTT. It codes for CASSSGQADTEAFF.

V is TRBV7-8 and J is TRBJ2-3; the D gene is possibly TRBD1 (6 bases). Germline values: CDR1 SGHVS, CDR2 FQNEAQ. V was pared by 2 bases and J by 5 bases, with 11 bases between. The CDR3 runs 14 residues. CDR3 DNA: TGTGCCAGCAGCTTATTCCAGGGGATAGATACGCAGTATTTT. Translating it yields CASSLFQGIDTQYF. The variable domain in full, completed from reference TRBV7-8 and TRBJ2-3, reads GAGVSQSPRYKVAKRGQDVALRCDPISGHVSLFWYQQALGQGPEFLTYFQNEAQLDKSGLPSDRFFAERPEGSVSTLKIQRTQQEDSAVYLCASSLFQGIDTQYFGPGTRLTVL.

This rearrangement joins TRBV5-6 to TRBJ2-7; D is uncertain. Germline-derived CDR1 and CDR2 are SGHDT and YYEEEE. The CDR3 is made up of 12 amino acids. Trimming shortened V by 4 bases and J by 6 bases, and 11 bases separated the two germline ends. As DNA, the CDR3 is TGTGCCAGCAGCCGGGCAGCGCGCGAGCAGTACTTC. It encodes CASSRAAREQYF.